The 15 T cell receptor beta chains presented below share a single source sample, sequenced in a study of identical twins. TCRdb reprocessed the 5' RACE reads via MiXCR and lists one record per CDR3 protein. The sample includes about 470,000 distinct CDR3 sequences, less than 25% seen only once; the top ten take approximately 2.9%. The sample also formed part of further work on T cells expressing NK-cell markers.

Sample: CD4+ T cells sorted from blood. These receptors were taken from a woman under 30 in good health.

This clonotype was recorded a few times. The V gene is TRBV5-1, the J gene TRBJ2-7, with D maybe TRBD1 (5 bases). Deletions cut 0 bases from V and 7 bases from J, with 14 bases between. The CDR3 loop spans 14 amino acids. The V gene's germline CDR1 is SGHRS and CDR2 YFSETQ. DNA for the CDR3: TGCGCCAGCAGCTTGGTTGACCGCACAGGTGAGCAGTACTTC. Translation: CASSLVDRTGEQYF.

There are many counts of this clonotype. The rearrangement uses TRBV3-1 and TRBJ2-2, with D uncertain. CDR1 and CDR2 from the germline V gene are LGHDT and YNNKEL (reference sequence). Trimming cost V 6 bases and J 5 bases, with 10 bases left between them. This CDR3 is 13 amino acids long. CDR3 DNA: TGTGCCAGCAGTCCTCGAGGAACCGGGGAGCTGTTTTTT. Amino acid sequence: CASSPRGTGELFF.

V gene TRBV4-2 combines with J gene TRBJ2-3; 14 bases are a match to TRBD2. Germline lookup yields CDR1 LGHNA and CDR2 YNFKEQ. The V gene end was trimmed by 4 bases and the J gene end by 10 bases; junction bases not matched to a gene: 7. This CDR3 has 15 amino acids. CDR3 sequence: CASSRGLAGDPSQYF. The CDR3 DNA reads as TGTGCCAGCAGCCGGGGACTAGCGGGGGACCCGTCGCAGTATTTT.

This clonotype turned up a few times. As DNA, the CDR3 is TGCAGTGTACCGGGACTAGCGGGGAGCACAGATACGCAGTATTTT. It is translated as CSVPGLAGSTDTQYF. The J gene is TRBJ2-3, the V gene TRBV20-1, with 13 bases aligning to TRBD2. With 7 bases clipped from V and 0 bases from J, the junction kept 4 bases outside the gene matches. Germline lookup yields CDR1 DFQATT and CDR2 SNEGSKA (reference sequence). This CDR3 is built from 15 residues.

The V gene is TRBV7-9, the J gene TRBJ1-4, with D unclear. From germline, CDR1 is SEHNR and CDR2 FQNEAQ (reference sequence). V lost 3 bases to trimming and J lost 8 bases, with 7 bases between them. This CDR3 contains 12 residues. As DNA, the CDR3 is TGTGCCAGCAGCTTGATTGACGAAAAACTGTTTTTT. Protein product: CASSLIDEKLFF.

The chain carries TRBV10-3 and TRBJ2-1, with 7 bases identical to TRBD2. V was clipped by 10 bases and J by 2 bases; unmatched bases: 8. Germline V gene lookup returns CDR1 ENHRY and CDR2 SYGVKD. CDR3 length: 14 amino acids. As DNA, the CDR3 is TGTGCCACTCGGGAGCGGGACCCCTACAATGAGCAGTTCTTC. Translation gives CATRERDPYNEQFF.

V and J are TRBV12-3 or TRBV12-4 and TRBJ2-3, with 7 nucleotides matching TRBD2. The V and J ends lost 6 bases and 0 bases, in that order; junction bases with no gene match: 6. This CDR3 has 15 residues. The CDR3 region is CASRDFGRSTDTQYF. CDR3 sequence (DNA): TGTGCCAGCAGGGACTTCGGGAGGAGCACAGATACGCAGTATTTT.

This clonotype has more than one count but fewer than ten. The CDR3 sequence: CASSPQGTGQKLFF. CDR3 coding DNA: TGTGCCAGCAGCCCACAGGGGACAGGGCAGAAACTGTTTTTT. The gene calls are TRBV28 and TRBJ1-4, with TRBD1 identical over 9 bases. Germline CDR1 is MDHEN and CDR2 is SYDVKM. The V gene end was trimmed by 6 bases and the J gene end by 11 bases; junction bases not matched to a gene: 10. The CDR3 sequence is 14 residues long.

The V and J genes are TRBV12-3 or TRBV12-4 and TRBJ1-2; TRBD1 aligns across 7 bases. This CDR3 region has 15 residues. V lost 6 bases, J lost 8 bases, and 15 bases stayed unmatched. This chain's CDR3 is CASSVRSGGGVGYTF. For the CDR3, the DNA is TGTGCCAGCAGCGTCCGGAGTGGAGGGGGCGTCGGCTACACCTTC.

This chain connects TRBV3-1 to TRBJ2-7, with 9 bases that match TRBD1. With 5 bases clipped from V and 1 base from J, the junction kept 6 bases outside the gene matches. The germline V gene encodes CDR1 LGHDT and CDR2 YNNKEL (reference sequence). The CDR3 sequence is 15 residues long. The chain's CDR3 is CASSATGGSSYEQYF. The CDR3, as DNA: TGTGCCAGCAGCGCTACAGGGGGCTCGTCCTACGAGCAGTACTTC.

Only a few counts were recorded for this clonotype. The CDR3 reads CASSTGLANRAYEQYF. CDR3 bases: TGTGCCAGCAGCACGGGACTAGCGAATAGAGCCTACGAGCAGTACTTC. This chain links TRBV7-2 with TRBJ2-7; 10 bases agree with TRBD2. CDR1 and CDR2 (germline): SGHTA, FQGNSA. Losses at the gene ends were 5 bases for V and 2 bases for J; bases not matched to a gene: 9. This CDR3 has 16 amino acids.

The CDR3, as DNA: TGTGCCAGCAGCTTAAGAACCCTGAGAGGGGGCGAGCAGTACTTC. It translates to CASSLRTLRGGEQYF. The V call is TRBV7-2, the J call TRBJ2-7; D is possibly TRBD1 (6 bases). The ends were cut back, 2 bases at V and 6 bases at J, with 17 bases in the middle. CDR3 length: 15 residues. The germline CDR1 and CDR2 sequences are SGHTA and FQGNSA. The full variable domain, completed using reference TRBV7-2 and TRBJ2-7, is GAGVSQSPSNKVTEKGKDVELRCDPISGHTALYWYRQSLGQGLEFLIYFQGNSAPDKSGLPSDRFSAERTGGSVSTLTIQRTQQEDSAVYLCASSLRTLRGGEQYFGPGTRLTVT.

The chain joins TRBV12-3 or TRBV12-4 to TRBJ2-1, with D maybe TRBD2 (5 bases). This CDR3 contains 13 residues. Trimming left V 0 bases short and J 8 bases short, with 8 bases between. This chain's CDR3 is CASSLAMEDEQFF. CDR3 in DNA: TGTGCCAGCAGTTTAGCGATGGAGGATGAGCAGTTCTTC.

This chain joins TRBV14 and TRBJ2-7; 16 positions agree with TRBD2. The CDR3 covers 15 residues. Germline lookup yields CDR1 SGHDN and CDR2 FVKESK. The trim removed 4 bases at V and 6 bases at J, leaving 3 bases unmatched. The CDR3 reads CASSPGLAGGPEQYF. CDR3 DNA sequence: TGTGCCAGCAGCCCGGGACTAGCGGGAGGGCCCGAGCAGTACTTC.

This clonotype was found a few times. This chain uses TRBV20-1 with TRBJ2-4, with 12 bases aligning to TRBD1. The CDR3 has 14 amino acids. V gave up 6 bases and J gave up 8 bases; unmatched junction bases: 8. CDR1 is DFQATT and CDR2 is SNEGSKA in the germline V gene (reference sequence). CDR3 amino acids: CSATGTGGEDIQYF. DNA for the CDR3: TGCAGTGCAACCGGGACAGGGGGCGAAGACATTCAGTACTTC.